The clone carrying this T cell receptor beta chain was recorded at least ten times. Amplification of the TCR beta CDR3 regions used RNA transcripts (as template). The library came from an HTBI-primed first-round RT-PCR and a second-round multiplex PCR. TCRdb fed the multiplex PCR reads into MiXCR, producing one record per CDR3 protein. The top ten hold about 12% of the sample, which has 300,000 to 400,000 distinct CDR3 sequences, roughly 17% seen once. A duration under 3 months, NOSPECS ≥4, CAS ≥3 and moderate-to-severe activity characterized the donors with ophthalmopathy. As diagnostic evidence, clinical symptoms, serum thyroxine, TRAb, thyroid ultrasound and orbital computed tomography were relied upon. Looked up from germline, CDR1 is SNHLY and CDR2 is FYNNEI. V lost 3 bases to trimming and J lost 0 bases, with 12 bases between them. CDR3 length: 16 residues. The data belong to a study of Graves' ophthalmopathy and Graves' hyperthyroidism.

This clonotype was obtained from an adult man with Graves' ophthalmopathy. Sequencing was performed on peripheral blood. The genes are TRBV2 and TRBJ1-5, with TRBD1 as a possible D gene (5 bases). CDR3 bases: TGTGCCAGCAGTGAGGCCCCAGGGTATAGCAATCAGCCCCAGCATTTT. This encodes CASSEAPGYSNQPQHF. The complete variable domain, with remaining parts taken from reference TRBV2 and TRBJ1-5, reads EPEVTQTPSHQVTQMGQEVILRCVPISNHLYFYWYRQILGQKVEFLVSFYNNEISEKSEIFDDQFSVERPDGSNFTLKIRSTKLEDSAMYFCASSEAPGYSNQPQHFGDGTRLSIL.